Reported below is one T cell receptor beta chain. J gave up 5 bases and V 1 base, and 6 bases lay outside the gene matches. The CDR3 runs 15 residues. The V gene's germline CDR1 is LNHNV and CDR2 YYDKDF (reference sequence). Each replicate PCR on the sorted subsets used roughly 210 ng DNA (around 31,000 T cell genomes). Some clones are missing from TCRdb's copy, which holds only in-frame ones; the method was immunoSEQ multiplex PCR. This table has about 1.5 million clones, 96% appearing once. The data belong to a study of shared clonotypes between healthy human individuals. The split of CD4+ cells yielded CD45RA+ naive and CD45RA-negative memory subsets.

The clonotype comes from a young man in good health. Input material: naive CD4+ T cells sorted from blood. Subset reported: CD45RA+ positively selected. The genes are TRBV15 and TRBJ2-7, with 9 bases identical to TRBD1. Written as DNA, the CDR3 is TGTGCCACCAGCAGAGGGGGGGACAGGGCCCACGAGCAGTACTTC. Its protein is CATSRGGDRAHEQYF.